The TCR beta chain under discussion was sequenced for a study of blood T cell repertoires in COVID-19. J lost 8 bases, V lost 0 bases, and 3 bases had no gene match. The germline V gene has CDR1 SGDLS and CDR2 YYNGEE. The CDR3 consists of 14 residues. Some clones are missing from TCRdb's copy, which holds only in-frame ones; the method was immunoSEQ multiplex PCR. Of 400,000 or so clones in the sample, roughly 87% were seen once. The chain combines TRBV9 with TRBJ2-4, with TRBD2 matching 9 bases. This clonotype was obtained from a man aged 18 to 35 who had recovered from COVID-19. Sequencing was carried out using PBMCs or T cells enriched from blood (not recorded which). CDR3 residues: CASSVGGRGDIQYF. The DNA of the CDR3 is TGTGCCAGCAGCGTAGGCGGGAGGGGGGACATTCAGTACTTC.